What follows are 25 T cell receptor beta chains derived from one specimen sequenced in a study of identical twins. One entry per CDR3 protein results from TCRdb running MiXCR on the 5' RACE reads. In the table there are 350,000 to 500,000 distinct CDR3 sequences, about a fifth of which are singletons. Sequenced sample: naive T cells sorted from blood. These receptor sequences come from a man between 50 and 59 years old in good health.

This clonotype was counted a few times. The chain recombines TRBV15 with TRBJ2-7; 8 bases fit TRBD1. Germline CDR1 is LNHNV and CDR2 is YYDKDF (reference sequence). The CDR3 is 16 residues long. V trimming: 3 bases; J trimming: 3 bases; junction bases outside the gene matches: 10. The CDR3 protein is CATSSNQGAPSYEQYF. In DNA, the CDR3 is TGTGCCACCAGCAGCAACCAGGGGGCGCCTAGCTACGAGCAGTACTTC.

Details on this clonotype: This may be a read error: a much more frequent sequence differs by one nucleotide. The chain links TRBV7-9 to TRBJ1-2, with D unresolved. The CDR3 is 14 amino acids. Per the germline V gene, CDR1 is SEHNR and CDR2 is FQNEAQ (reference sequence). CDR3 nucleotide sequence: TGTGCCAGCAGCTTCGACACGTCCTGGGATGGCTACCCCTTC. Translating it yields CASSFDTSWDGYPF.

The chain joins TRBV4-3 to TRBJ2-5; a weak D match, TRBD2 (6 bases). This CDR3 is 15 amino acids long. V lost 4 bases to trimming and J lost 2 bases, with 14 bases between them. CDR1 and CDR2 from the germline V gene are LGHNA and YSLEER. CDR3 sequence: CASSLHGGPQETQYF. CDR3 in DNA: TGCGCCAGCAGCCTCCACGGGGGACCACAAGAGACCCAGTACTTC.

This clonotype was observed a handful of times. V usage is TRBV20-1 and J usage is TRBJ2-3; no clear D. The CDR3 consists of 14 residues. Per the germline V gene, CDR1 is DFQATT and CDR2 is SNEGSKA (reference sequence). V was cut by 0 bases and J by 2 bases, with 9 bases left in between. For the CDR3, the DNA is TGCAGTGCTAGAGATGGTAGGGCCACAGATACGCAGTATTTT. Protein product: CSARDGRATDTQYF.

This clonotype was observed at least ten times. The chain combines TRBV5-1 with TRBJ2-1; 9 bases fit TRBD2. Looked up from germline, CDR1 is SGHRS and CDR2 is YFSETQ. The J segment lost 2 bases and the V segment lost 4 bases, leaving 7 bases of the junction unmatched. The CDR3 has 16 amino acids. CDR3: CASSPPGGRAYNEQFF. As DNA, the CDR3 is TGCGCCAGCAGCCCCCCGGGCGGGAGGGCCTACAATGAGCAGTTCTTC.

This clonotype was seen a handful of times. The gene calls are TRBV5-6 and TRBJ1-1; D might be TRBD1 (5 bases). V lost 0 bases and J 4 bases, leaving 13 bases between the germline ends. Germline V CDR1 and CDR2: SGHDT, YYEEEE. CDR3 size: 15 residues. CDR3 nucleotides: TGTGCCAGCAGCTTGGCTCCCAGGGTGATCACTGAAGCTTTCTTT. Translating it yields CASSLAPRVITEAFF. Full variable domain (outside the CDR3, taken from reference TRBV5-6 and TRBJ1-1): DAGVTQSPTHLIKTRGQQVTLRCSPKSGHDTVSWYQQALGQGPQFIFQYYEEEERQRGNFPDRFSGHQFPNYSSELNVNALLLGDSALYLCASSLAPRVITEAFFGQGTRLTVV.

This clonotype was seen ten or more times. The V and J genes are TRBV20-1 and TRBJ2-3; 7 bases are a match to TRBD2. The J segment lost 1 base and the V segment lost 2 bases, leaving 12 bases of the junction unmatched. The CDR3 is 17 residues long. Germline V gene data show CDR1 as DFQATT and CDR2 as SNEGSKA (reference sequence). The CDR3 loop is CSARSPTSVRGTDTQYF. CDR3 DNA sequence: TGCAGTGCTAGAAGTCCCACTAGCGTTCGCGGCACAGATACGCAGTATTTT.

DNA of the CDR3: TGTGCCAGCAGGACCGGGAGGACAGGACAAGAGACCCAGTACTTC. It is translated as CASRTGRTGQETQYF. The chain joins TRBV6-1 to TRBJ2-5, with D perhaps TRBD1 or TRBD2 (7 bases each). CDR1 MNHNS and CDR2 SASEGT come from the germline V gene. V was clipped by 6 bases and J by 2 bases, with 16 bases between them. The length of the CDR3 is 15 residues.

The chain employs TRBV9 and TRBJ1-2, with D possibly being TRBD1 (5 bases). CDR1 is SGDLS, CDR2 YYNGEE, per germline. Trimming stripped 6 bases from V and 5 bases from J, with 20 bases between. The CDR3 runs 15 residues. CDR3 region: CASTYAGGVGYGYTF. CDR3 in DNA: TGTGCCAGCACATACGCGGGGGGGGTTGGATATGGCTACACCTTC.

V and J are TRBV20-1 and TRBJ2-3; 8 bases are shared with TRBD2. V gave up 0 bases and J gave up 6 bases; unmatched junction bases: 11. Germline assignment: CDR1 DFQATT and CDR2 SNEGSKA (reference sequence). The CDR3 consists of 16 residues. The CDR3 reads CSARDWRGDRLDTQYF. For the CDR3, the DNA is TGCAGTGCTAGAGATTGGCGGGGGGATCGGTTGGATACGCAGTATTTT.

This clonotype was seen repeatedly, ten times or more. The J gene is TRBJ2-3, the V gene TRBV11-2; 11 nucleotides agree with TRBD2. The CDR3 sequence is 14 residues long. V dropped 5 bases and J dropped 5; count of bases not matched to a gene: 3. Germline V gene sequence: CDR1 SGHAT, CDR2 FQNNGV. The CDR3 bases are TGTGCCAGCAGCCTCGGACTAGCGGGAGATACGCAGTATTTT. Protein product: CASSLGLAGDTQYF.

This clonotype was observed a few times. The chain links TRBV7-9 to TRBJ2-6, with D uncertain. Germline V lookup: CDR1 SEHNR, CDR2 FQNEAQ (reference sequence). The V end was cut by 5 bases, the J end by 0 bases, with 14 bases between. The CDR3 extends over 17 amino acids. The CDR3 sequence: CASSPRVWASGANVLTF. As DNA, the CDR3 is TGTGCCAGCAGCCCTCGGGTCTGGGCCTCTGGGGCCAACGTCCTGACTTTC.

The J gene is TRBJ2-7, the V gene TRBV23-1; D tentatively reads TRBD1 or TRBD2 (6 bases each). TRBV23-1 is flagged as an ORF with uncertain function. The CDR3 covers 17 residues. CDR3 region: CASSQSGGLKDRPNLIV. In DNA form, the CDR3 reads TGCGCCAGCAGTCAATCCGGGGGATTAAAAGACAGGCCTAATCTTATCGTC.

This clonotype was detected once. The V gene is TRBV12-3 or TRBV12-4, the J gene TRBJ1-6; D perhaps matches TRBD1 (5 bases). V shed 5 bases and J shed 0 bases, with 11 bases lying between them. The CDR3 has 16 residues. CDR3 loop: CASSLQGFSYNSPLHF. The CDR3 nucleotides are TGTGCCAGCAGTCTCCAGGGATTCTCCTATAATTCACCCCTCCACTTT.

The chain uses TRBV18 and TRBJ2-1; weak D call: TRBD1 (6 bases). The CDR3 has 16 amino acids. CDR1 and CDR2 from the germline V gene are KGHSH and LQKENI. Trimming took off 3 bases at V and 13 bases at J, with 25 bases between the two ends. This chain's CDR3 is CASSPTRDTLLHFQFF. The CDR3 coding sequence is TGTGCCAGCTCACCTACACGGGACACTCTTTTACACTTCCAGTTCTTC.

This clonotype was seen a few times. The chain employs TRBV7-9 and TRBJ2-3, with 8 nucleotides matching TRBD2. The CDR3 spans 15 residues. The ends lost 5 bases at V and 4 bases at J; junction bases unmatched: 8. Germline lookup yields CDR1 SEHNR and CDR2 FQNEAQ (reference sequence). This CDR3 reads CASSIGLAGPDTQYF. The CDR3 nucleotides are TGTGCCAGCAGCATCGGACTAGCAGGCCCAGATACGCAGTATTTT.

The chain uses TRBV24-1 and TRBJ2-3, with D possibly matching TRBD2 (5 bases). Trimming stripped 6 bases from V and 0 bases from J, with 12 bases between. Germline V gene data show CDR1 as KGHDR and CDR2 as SFDVKD. This CDR3 contains 15 residues. In nucleotides, the CDR3 is TGTGCCACCAGTTTAAACGGGGTAAGCACAGATACGCAGTATTTT. Its protein is CATSLNGVSTDTQYF.

This clonotype was seen only a few times. V is TRBV2 and J is TRBJ2-7; tentatively, D is TRBD1 or TRBD2 (5 bases each). CDR3 length: 13 amino acids. Trimming removed 4 bases at V and 6 bases at J, with 13 bases between. CDR1 and CDR2 from the germline V gene are SNHLY and FYNNEI. Here the CDR3 reads CASSVEFGGEQYF. The CDR3 nucleotides are TGTGCCAGCAGTGTCGAGTTTGGGGGCGAGCAGTACTTC.

The rearrangement links TRBV29-1 to TRBJ2-7, with TRBD2 matching 9 bases. V lost 6 bases and J lost 7; bases outside the gene matches: 10. This CDR3 region has 13 residues. Germline-derived CDR1 and CDR2 are SQVTM and ANQGSEA. The chain's CDR3 is CSVAPGLAAEQYF. CDR3 coding DNA: TGCAGCGTCGCCCCGGGACTAGCCGCGGAGCAGTACTTC.

This clonotype came up many times. The chain is built from TRBV5-1 and TRBJ1-1; 8 positions agree with TRBD1. Germline V gene lookup returns CDR1 SGHRS and CDR2 YFSETQ. Trimming cost V 4 bases and J 0 bases; bases outside gene matches: 5. The CDR3 is 15 amino acids. CDR3 residues: CASSRTGIMNTEAFF. In DNA form, the CDR3 reads TGCGCCAGCAGCCGGACAGGGATCATGAACACTGAAGCTTTCTTT.

The chain is built from TRBV15 and TRBJ1-2, with TRBD1 matching over 10 bases. From germline, CDR1 is LNHNV and CDR2 YYDKDF (reference sequence). This CDR3 comprises 19 residues. J gave up 4 bases and V 4 bases, and 18 bases lay outside the gene matches. The CDR3 sequence is CATSNLPGQGIGGVYGYTF. The DNA of the CDR3 is TGTGCCACCAGCAACCTCCCGGGACAGGGGATAGGTGGAGTCTATGGCTACACCTTC.

V and J are TRBV4-1 and TRBJ2-7; D gene ambiguous. The V gene lost 0 bases and the J gene lost 7 bases, with 16 bases spanning the gap. CDR1 and CDR2 from the germline V gene are MGHRA and YSYEKL. The CDR3 spans 15 residues. The CDR3 loop reads CASSQEDGFFYEQYF. CDR3 DNA sequence: TGCGCCAGCAGCCAAGAGGACGGGTTCTTTTATGAGCAGTACTTC.

This clonotype came up a few times. The chain employs TRBV4-2 and TRBJ1-2; 7 bases are a match to TRBD1. The germline CDR1 and CDR2 sequences are LGHNA and YNFKEQ. The V gene end was trimmed by 4 bases and the J gene end by 7 bases; junction bases not matched to a gene: 15. The CDR3 totals 16 residues. CDR3 sequence (DNA): TGTGCCAGCAGCCCCGAGGTCACAGGGGAATTGGTTGGCTACACCTTC. Translating gives CASSPEVTGELVGYTF.

The chain uses TRBV20-1 and TRBJ2-7; 7 bases are shared with TRBD2. Per the germline V gene, CDR1 is DFQATT and CDR2 is SNEGSKA (reference sequence). The CDR3 has 17 residues. The V gene end was trimmed by 3 bases and the J gene end by 5 bases; junction bases not matched to a gene: 19. The CDR3 protein is CSARGASTGLKNDEQYF. The DNA for the CDR3 is TGCAGTGCTAGGGGAGCATCAACGGGACTAAAAAACGACGAGCAGTACTTC.

This clonotype was seen a few times. The chain uses TRBV6-5 and TRBJ2-2; D is undetermined. Between the trimmed V and J ends, which lost 5 bases and 3 bases, there was a span of 10 bases. CDR1 is MNHEY and CDR2 is SVGAGI in the germline V gene. The CDR3 length is 14 residues. DNA for the CDR3: TGTGCCAGCAGTCCCTCGAAGTACACCGGGGAGCTGTTTTTT. It specifies CASSPSKYTGELFF.